Listed here are 25 T cell receptor beta chains from one sample, sequenced in a study of cytomegalovirus exposure and HLA in healthy donors. Primers: 60 Vbeta forward and 13 Jbeta reverse. Profiled with immunoSEQ multiplex PCR; TCRdb holds only in-frame clones, not every one. Altogether around 120,000 clones are present, nearly 80% being singletons, with the ten largest covering roughly 3.1%. The sample taken for sequencing was PBMCs. These receptors all come from a woman aged 30 to 39 in good health and CMV-seropositive.

The gene calls are TRBV5-6 and TRBJ2-3; the D is unclear. CDR1 is SGHDT and CDR2 is YYEEEE in the germline V gene. Trimming pared 4 bases from V and 2 bases from J, leaving 5 bases between. The CDR3 runs to 12 residues. The CDR3 spells CASSLNTDTQYF. The CDR3 DNA follows: TGTGCCAGCAGCCTAAACACAGATACGCAGTATTTT.

This chain connects TRBV21-1 to TRBJ2-3; TRBD2, the table's D call, lacks a check against the DNA. TRBV21-1 is noted as a pseudogene. The CDR3 spans 15 residues. The CDR3: CASSKRGGRGDTQYF. The CDR3 DNA reads TGTGCCAGCAGCAAAAGGGGGGGTCGGGGAGATACGCAGTATTTT.

The J gene is TRBJ2-2, the V gene TRBV4-1, with no clear D. V was pared by 2 bases and J by 2 bases, with 3 bases between. Germline CDR1 is MGHRA and CDR2 is YSYEKL. This CDR3 is 13 amino acids long. The chain's CDR3 is CASSQPNTGELFF. The CDR3 nucleotides read TGCGCCAGCAGCCAACCAAACACCGGGGAGCTGTTTTTT.

The chain recombines TRBV6-5 with TRBJ1-4; D is possibly TRBD1 (5 bases). The germline V gene has CDR1 MNHEY and CDR2 SVGAGI. The CDR3 consists of 11 residues. Trimming pared 9 bases from V and 8 bases from J, leaving 10 bases between. CDR3 DNA sequence: TGTGCCAGTACGGAGGGGGAAAAACTGTTTTTT. Translated: CASTEGEKLFF.

This chain connects TRBV29-1 to TRBJ1-1; the D is unclear. CDR3 length: 14 residues. CDR1 SQVTM and CDR2 ANQGSEA come from the germline V gene. V was cut by 1 base and J by 1 base, with 10 bases left in between. The CDR3 is CSVEVATWNTEAFF. The CDR3 DNA reads as TGCAGCGTTGAAGTGGCCACATGGAACACTGAAGCTTTCTTT.

The sample holds a few counts of this clone. CDR3 bases: TGTGCCAGCAGCTGGGGGCAGGAAGCTTTCTTT. Its translation: CASSWGQEAFF. This rearrangement joins TRBV5-4 to TRBJ1-1; possible D gene TRBD1, 6 bases. Trimming removed 3 bases at V and 8 bases at J, with 8 bases between. This CDR3 has 11 residues. Germline-derived CDR1 and CDR2 are SGHNT and YYREEE (reference sequence).

CDR3 loop: CASTPHAGAKNIQYF. CDR3 coding DNA: TGTGCCAGCACCCCACACGCCGGGGCCAAAAACATTCAGTACTTC. This chain joins TRBV2 and TRBJ2-4; no clear D. CDR1 and CDR2 (germline): SNHLY, FYNNEI. V shed 7 bases and J shed 1 base, with 14 bases lying between them. This CDR3 contains 15 residues.

The rearrangement links TRBV5-1 to TRBJ1-4, with 7 bases aligning to TRBD1. Germline CDR1 is SGHRS and CDR2 is YFSETQ. The CDR3 is 16 residues long. Germline trimming cut 6 bases from V and 0 bases from J; bases unmatched to any gene: 8. The CDR3 sequence: CASNPTGQATNEKLFF. DNA for the CDR3: TGCGCCAGCAACCCCACCGGACAGGCAACTAATGAAAAACTGTTTTTT.

This clone was counted between two and nine times. V usage is TRBV5-6 and J usage is TRBJ2-1, with D possibly being TRBD1 (5 bases). Deletions cut 0 bases from V and 3 bases from J, with 7 bases between. The CDR3 totals 14 residues. Germline lookup yields CDR1 SGHDT and CDR2 YYEEEE. CDR3 loop: CASSLGQYYNEQFF. CDR3 nucleotides: TGTGCCAGCAGCTTGGGACAGTACTACAATGAGCAGTTCTTC.

The genes are TRBV7-7 and TRBJ1-3, with D perhaps TRBD1 (5 bases). V was trimmed by 5 bases and J by 8 bases, leaving 25 bases between them. The CDR3 covers 17 residues. Germline V gene data show CDR1 as SSHAT and CDR2 as FNYEAQ (reference sequence). The DNA for the CDR3 is TGTGCCAGCAGCCCACGGTACGGAGGGGAAAGTTGGTACACCATATATTTT. It encodes CASSPRYGGESWYTIYF.

The chain is built from TRBV7-2 and TRBJ1-2; D not resolved. Germline CDR1 SGHTA, CDR2 FQGNSA. The V gene lost 2 bases and the J gene lost 2 bases, with 12 bases spanning the gap. CDR3 length: 15 amino acids. The CDR3 loop is CASSLNLGGNYGYTF. CDR3 DNA sequence: TGTGCCAGCAGCTTAAATCTTGGCGGCAACTATGGCTACACCTTC. The whole variable domain, filled in from reference TRBV7-2 and TRBJ1-2, reads GAGVSQSPSNKVTEKGKDVELRCDPISGHTALYWYRQSLGQGLEFLIYFQGNSAPDKSGLPSDRFSAERTGGSVSTLTIQRTQQEDSAVYLCASSLNLGGNYGYTFGSGTRLTVV.

This rearrangement joins TRBV5-4 to TRBJ2-5; 9 positions match TRBD2. The CDR3 spans 18 residues. Germline CDR1 and CDR2: SGHNT and YYREEE (reference sequence). J gave up 7 bases and V 1 base, and 17 bases lay outside the gene matches. As DNA, the CDR3 is TGTGCCAGCAGCTTGACCGTGGGCGGGGGGGCCCACGGTAGGACCCAGTACTTC. Protein sequence: CASSLTVGGGAHGRTQYF.

The V call is TRBV6-6, the J call TRBJ2-3, with a possible D match to TRBD2 (6 bases). The CDR3 covers 16 residues. CDR1 is MNHNY and CDR2 is SVGAGI in the germline V gene (reference sequence). V was shortened by 2 bases and J by 3 bases, with 15 bases between the two germline ends. CDR3 loop: CASSYPGLGGTDTQYF. CDR3 in DNA: TGTGCCAGCAGTTACCCCGGACTGGGGGGAACAGATACGCAGTATTTT.

This clone came up once. The gene calls are TRBV10-3 and TRBJ2-7; possible D gene TRBD1, 6 bases. Trimming pared 0 bases from V and 12 bases from J, leaving 9 bases between. Germline-derived CDR1 and CDR2 are ENHRY and SYGVKD. The CDR3 contains 11 residues. CDR3 residues: CAISESDSMYF. CDR3 sequence (DNA): TGTGCCATCAGTGAGTCGGACAGTATGTACTTC.

The chain has TRBV6-5 and TRBJ2-3, with 7 positions matching TRBD2. The CDR3 loop spans 16 amino acids. After removal of 0 bases from V and 0 bases from J, the junction contained 3 bases not matched to a gene. The germline V gene has CDR1 MNHEY and CDR2 SVGAGI. Here the CDR3 DNA reads TGTGCCAGCAGTTACTCGGCGGGAGCTAGCACAGATACGCAGTATTTT. Translated: CASSYSAGASTDTQYF.

The chain is built from TRBV10-2 and TRBJ2-5; 8 bases line up with TRBD1. The CDR3 totals 14 residues. The trim removed 9 bases at V and 5 bases at J, leaving 11 bases unmatched. Germline-derived CDR1 and CDR2 are WSHSY and SAAADI. The CDR3 is CARHPGQAGETQYF. Here the CDR3 DNA reads TGCGCCAGACACCCGGGACAGGCCGGGGAGACCCAGTACTTC.

This chain links TRBV6-5 with TRBJ2-4; D is perhaps TRBD1 (6 bases). The CDR3 spans 14 residues. V was cut by 2 bases and J by 12 bases, with 17 bases left in between. Germline CDR1 MNHEY, CDR2 SVGAGI. In nucleotides, the CDR3 is TGTGCCAGCAGTTACGAACAGGGTGGGCAGACTCAGTACTTC. As protein: CASSYEQGGQTQYF.

V and J are TRBV30 and TRBJ2-7, with D hard to call. V was pared by 4 bases and J by 12 bases, with 16 bases between. This CDR3 region has 11 residues. The germline V gene has CDR1 GTSNPN and CDR2 SVGIG (reference sequence). CDR3 sequence: CAWMPRSRLYF. The CDR3 DNA sequence: TGTGCCTGGATGCCCCGGTCCCGCTTGTACTTC.

This chain connects TRBV5-1 to TRBJ2-2; 7 bases agree with TRBD1. Germline loops: CDR1 SGHRS, CDR2 YFSETQ. V was clipped by 5 bases and J by 8 bases; unmatched bases: 6. The CDR3 loop spans 13 amino acids. The CDR3 nucleotides read TGCGCCAGCAGACAAAAGGGGGCTGGGGAGCTGTTTTTT. Translation: CASRQKGAGELFF.

The rearrangement uses TRBV9 and TRBJ1-4; TRBD1 matches 8 bases. Trimming took 2 bases from V and 2 from J; bases not matched to a gene: 2. CDR1 and CDR2 from the germline V gene are SGDLS and YYNGEE. CDR3 size: 15 residues. DNA for the CDR3: TGTGCCAGCAGCGTCGGGACAGGCACTAATGAAAAACTGTTTTTT. Its translation: CASSVGTGTNEKLFF.

The rearrangement uses TRBV18 and TRBJ2-5; possible D gene TRBD1, 7 bases. Germline V lookup: CDR1 KGHSH, CDR2 LQKENI. V was shortened by 3 bases and J by 5 bases, with 16 bases between the two germline ends. The CDR3 contains 15 residues. The CDR3 DNA sequence: TGTGCCAGCTCACCGAGGGAGGACAGGTCGGAGACCCAGTACTTC. Translated, it gives CASSPREDRSETQYF.

CDR3 DNA sequence: TGTGCCAGCAGTTACTTCGGACAGGGTAACACCGGGGAGCTGTTTTTT. This sequence encodes CASSYFGQGNTGELFF. This chain connects TRBV6-6 to TRBJ2-2; 8 bases map to TRBD1. CDR1 and CDR2 (germline): MNHNY, SVGAGI (reference sequence). This CDR3 is 16 amino acids long. The V and J ends lost 1 base and 2 bases, in that order; junction bases with no gene match: 3.

V gene TRBV18 combines with J gene TRBJ2-1, with 14 bases fitting TRBD2. Germline V lookup: CDR1 KGHSH, CDR2 LQKENI. V gave up 4 bases and J gave up 8 bases; unmatched junction bases: 4. The CDR3 is made up of 15 amino acids. The CDR3 DNA reads as TGTGCCAGCTCACGGGGACTAGCGGGGGTATATGAGCAGTTCTTC. Protein: CASSRGLAGVYEQFF.

This chain connects TRBV4-2 to TRBJ2-7; 9 nucleotides match TRBD1. The CDR3 consists of 15 residues. V was pared by 11 bases and J by 4 bases, with 15 bases of the junction left unmatched. Germline loops: CDR1 LGHNA, CDR2 YNFKEQ. The DNA of the CDR3 is TGTGCCGTTCCACGACTGGGACAGGGAAGTTACGAGCAGTACTTC. Translating gives CAVPRLGQGSYEQYF.

Of note for this clone: One junction end does not reproduce the germline sequence, and a read error may be involved. The chain recombines TRBV7-9 with TRBJ1-1; maybe TRBD1 (6 bases). Germline V gives CDR1 SEHNR, CDR2 FQNEAQ (reference sequence). This CDR3 is built from 15 residues. DNA of the CDR3: TGTTCCAGCACCCTGCTACAGGGTGGGAACACTGAAGCTTTCTTT. Its translation is CSSTLLQGGNTEAFF.